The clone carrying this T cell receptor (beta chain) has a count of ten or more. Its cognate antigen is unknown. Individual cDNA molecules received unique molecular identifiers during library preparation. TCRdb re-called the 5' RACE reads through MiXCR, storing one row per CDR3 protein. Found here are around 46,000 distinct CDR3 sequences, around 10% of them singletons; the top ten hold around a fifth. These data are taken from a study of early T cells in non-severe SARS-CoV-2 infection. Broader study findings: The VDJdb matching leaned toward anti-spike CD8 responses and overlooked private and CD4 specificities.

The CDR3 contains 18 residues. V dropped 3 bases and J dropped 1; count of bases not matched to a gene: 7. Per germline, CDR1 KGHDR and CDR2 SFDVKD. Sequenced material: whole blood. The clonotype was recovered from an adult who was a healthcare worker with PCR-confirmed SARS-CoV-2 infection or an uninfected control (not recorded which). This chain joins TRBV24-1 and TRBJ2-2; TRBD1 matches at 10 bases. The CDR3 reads CATSDLRGQGLNTGELFF. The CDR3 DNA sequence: TGTGCCACCAGTGATCTTCGGGGACAGGGGTTGAACACCGGGGAGCTGTTTTTT.